The present T cell receptor (beta chain) was sequenced within a study of T cells after yellow fever vaccination. Study-level findings and limits: At 95% to 97% for CD4 and approximately 88% for CD8, most primary-vaccination clones showed up again after the booster. Secondary responses were weaker yet peaked faster, day 5 versus 15. Although most clonotypes did not, a small share appeared in both CD4 and CD8 compartments.

This clonotype was seen many times. The target antigen is unknown. Trimming shortened V by 0 bases and J by 7 bases, and 8 bases separated the two germline ends. Germline CDR1 reads LGHDT; CDR2 reads YNNKEL (reference sequence). The CDR3 has 13 residues. Researchers made TCR cDNA using 5'RACE template switching, and this step added a universal primer site and UMIs. Each CDR3 protein gets one entry after TCRdb re-called the 5' RACE reads with MiXCR. There are more than 110,000 distinct CDR3 sequences in the sample; 6.6% occur only once, and approximately 0.67% lies in the top ten. Sequences were derived from CD4+ T cells sorted from PBMCs, sampled 10 days after the yellow fever booster vaccination. The TCR was taken from a man under 40 who received the YFV17D yellow fever vaccine. The chain carries TRBV3-1 and TRBJ2-3; tentatively, D is TRBD2 (6 bases). This CDR3 reads CASSQEGGNTQYF. The DNA of the CDR3 is TGTGCCAGCAGCCAAGAAGGCGGGAATACGCAGTATTTT.